What follows is one TCR beta chain and its context. These data belong to a study of blood T cells in healthy people across ages. Germline V lookup: CDR1 MDHEN, CDR2 SYDVKM. Trimming removed 8 bases from V and 0 bases from J, with 13 bases in between. The CDR3 spans 14 residues. Alongside a J-beta primer mix, a sample-barcoded 5' primer served in a second PCR lasting 7 to 11 cycles. TCRdb called the 5' RACE reads again in MiXCR, with one record for every CDR3 protein. Of roughly 1,800,000 distinct CDR3 sequences listed, around 48% are singletons. The sequencing sample was made of blood. This sequence joins TRBV28 and TRBJ1-1; D is perhaps TRBD1 (5 bases). The TCR sequence derives from a woman in her 40s in good health. CDR3 nucleotide sequence: TGTGCCAGCGTCTCAGGACACATGAACACTGAAGCTTTCTTT. The encoded protein is CASVSGHMNTEAFF. The full variable domain, its missing parts supplied by reference TRBV28 and TRBJ1-1, is DVKVTQSSRYLVKRTGEKVFLECVQDMDHENMFWYRQDPGLGLRLIYFSYDVKMKEKGDIPEGYSVSREKKERFSLILESASTNQTSMYLCASVSGHMNTEAFFGQGTRLTVV.